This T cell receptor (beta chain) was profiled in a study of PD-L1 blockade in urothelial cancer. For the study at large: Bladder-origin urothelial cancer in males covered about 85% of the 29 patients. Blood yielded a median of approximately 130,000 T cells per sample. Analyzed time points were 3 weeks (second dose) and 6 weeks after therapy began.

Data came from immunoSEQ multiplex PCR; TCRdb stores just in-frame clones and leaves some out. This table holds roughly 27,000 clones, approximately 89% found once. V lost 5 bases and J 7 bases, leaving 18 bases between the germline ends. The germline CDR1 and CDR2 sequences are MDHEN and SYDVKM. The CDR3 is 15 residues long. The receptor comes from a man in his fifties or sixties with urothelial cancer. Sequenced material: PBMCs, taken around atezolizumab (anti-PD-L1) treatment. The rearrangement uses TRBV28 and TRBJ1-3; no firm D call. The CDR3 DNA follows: TGTGCCAGCAGTCCCACCCTTTCGAACGGGAACACCATATATTTT. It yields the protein CASSPTLSNGNTIYF.